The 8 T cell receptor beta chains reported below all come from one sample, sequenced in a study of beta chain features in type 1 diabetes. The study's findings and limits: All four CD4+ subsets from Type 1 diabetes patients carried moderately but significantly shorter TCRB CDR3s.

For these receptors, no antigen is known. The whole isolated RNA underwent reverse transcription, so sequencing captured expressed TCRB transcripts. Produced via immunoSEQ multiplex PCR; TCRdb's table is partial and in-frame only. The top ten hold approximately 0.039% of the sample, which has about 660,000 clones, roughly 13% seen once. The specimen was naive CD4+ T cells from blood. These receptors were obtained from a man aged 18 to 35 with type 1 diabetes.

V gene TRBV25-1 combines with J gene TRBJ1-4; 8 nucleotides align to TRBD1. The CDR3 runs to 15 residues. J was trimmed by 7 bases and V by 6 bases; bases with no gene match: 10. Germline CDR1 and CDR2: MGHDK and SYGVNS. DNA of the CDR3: TGTGCCAGCAGCGGTACAGGGGGTTGGAGTGAAAAACTGTTTTTT. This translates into CASSGTGGWSEKLFF.

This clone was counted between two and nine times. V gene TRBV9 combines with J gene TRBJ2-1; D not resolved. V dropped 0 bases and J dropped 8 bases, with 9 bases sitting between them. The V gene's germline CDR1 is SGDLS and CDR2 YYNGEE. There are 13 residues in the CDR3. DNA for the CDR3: TGTGCCAGCAGCGTAGACAAGGTGGATGAGCAGTTCTTC. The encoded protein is CASSVDKVDEQFF.

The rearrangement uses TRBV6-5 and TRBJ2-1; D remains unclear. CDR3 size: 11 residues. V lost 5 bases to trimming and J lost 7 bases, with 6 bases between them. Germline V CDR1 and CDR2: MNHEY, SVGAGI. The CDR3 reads CASSQLNEQFF. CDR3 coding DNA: TGTGCCAGCAGTCAACTGAATGAGCAGTTCTTC.

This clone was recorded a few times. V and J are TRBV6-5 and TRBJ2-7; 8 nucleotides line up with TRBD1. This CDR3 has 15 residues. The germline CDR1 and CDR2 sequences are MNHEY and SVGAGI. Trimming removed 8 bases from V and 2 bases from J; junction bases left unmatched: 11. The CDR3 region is CASGLSGTGTYEQYF. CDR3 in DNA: TGTGCCAGCGGACTGTCCGGGACAGGTACCTACGAGCAGTACTTC.

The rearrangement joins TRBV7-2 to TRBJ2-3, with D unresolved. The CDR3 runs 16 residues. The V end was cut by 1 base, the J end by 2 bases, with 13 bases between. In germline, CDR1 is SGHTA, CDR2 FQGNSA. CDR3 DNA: TGTGCCAGCAGCTTAGGTATCGGCAGAATCACAGATACGCAGTATTTT. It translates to CASSLGIGRITDTQYF.

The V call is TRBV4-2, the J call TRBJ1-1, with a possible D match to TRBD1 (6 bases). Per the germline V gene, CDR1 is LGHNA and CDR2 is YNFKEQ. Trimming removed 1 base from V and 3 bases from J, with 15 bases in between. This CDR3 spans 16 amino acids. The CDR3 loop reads CASSQGSGGPDTEAFF. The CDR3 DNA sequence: TGTGCCAGCAGCCAAGGTTCCGGGGGGCCCGACACTGAAGCTTTCTTT.

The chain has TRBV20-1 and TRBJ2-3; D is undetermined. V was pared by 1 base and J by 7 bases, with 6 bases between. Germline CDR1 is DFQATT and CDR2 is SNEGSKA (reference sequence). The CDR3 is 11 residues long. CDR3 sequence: CSARGQNTQYF. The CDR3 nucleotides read TGCAGTGCTAGAGGGCAAAATACGCAGTATTTT.

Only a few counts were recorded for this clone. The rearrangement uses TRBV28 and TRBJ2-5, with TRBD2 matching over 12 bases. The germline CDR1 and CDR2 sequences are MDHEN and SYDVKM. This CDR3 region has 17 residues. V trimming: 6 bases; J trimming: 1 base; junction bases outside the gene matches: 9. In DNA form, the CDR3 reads TGTGCCAGCAGCCTCCCGCGGACTAGCGGGGTCCAAGAGACCCAGTACTTC. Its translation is CASSLPRTSGVQETQYF.